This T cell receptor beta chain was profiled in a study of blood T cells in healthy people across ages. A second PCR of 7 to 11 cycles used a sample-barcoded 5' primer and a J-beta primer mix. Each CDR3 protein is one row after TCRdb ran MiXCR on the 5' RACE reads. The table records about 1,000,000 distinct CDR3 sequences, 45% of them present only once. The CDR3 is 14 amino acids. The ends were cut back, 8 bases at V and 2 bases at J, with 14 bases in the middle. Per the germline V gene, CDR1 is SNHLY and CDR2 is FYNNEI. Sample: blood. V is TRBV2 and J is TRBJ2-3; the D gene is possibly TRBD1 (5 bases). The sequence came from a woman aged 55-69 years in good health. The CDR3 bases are TGTGCCAGCGTTCAAAGGGGAAACACAGATACGCAGTATTTT. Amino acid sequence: CASVQRGNTDTQYF. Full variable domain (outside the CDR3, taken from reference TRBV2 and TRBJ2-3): EPEVTQTPSHQVTQMGQEVILRCVPISNHLYFYWYRQILGQKVEFLVSFYNNEISEKSEIFDDQFSVERPDGSNFTLKIRSTKLEDSAMYFCASVQRGNTDTQYFGPGTRLTVL.